Listed below are T cell receptor beta chains from one sample, sequenced in a study of T cells in Graves' hyperthyroidism and ophthalmopathy. A single record per CDR3 protein comes from TCRdb applying MiXCR to the multiplex PCR reads. The sample lists approximately 590,000 distinct CDR3 sequences; 15% to 19% were seen once. Sequencing used blood. The receptors stem from a woman between 25 and 40 years old with Graves' hyperthyroidism. CDR3s include the opening cysteine and the closing phenylalanine or tryptophan. The D gene is left open where the match is weak. Rows may omit the clone size; those that give it use once, few, many or a size class.

D gene,J gene,V gene,clone size,CDR3 DNA,CDR3 protein
TRBD2,TRBJ2-7,TRBV20-1,many,TGCAGTGCTAGGGACTCCGGGACTAGCGGGATTCTCTCCTACGAGCAGTACTTC,CSARDSGTSGILSYEQYF
TRBD1,TRBJ1-1,TRBV7-2,few,TGTGCCAGCAGCACCACGACAGGGACGAACACTGAAGCTTTCTTT,CASSTTTGTNTEAFF
TRBD1,TRBJ2-4,TRBV19,NA,TGTGCCAGTAGTATAGATGCCGGGACAGGGATGGGCATTCAGTACTTC,CASSIDAGTGMGIQYF
TRBD2,TRBJ2-2,TRBV7-9,NA,TGTGCCAGCAGCTTAGCGTTAGCGGGAGTCTTCACCGGGGAGCTGTTTTTT,CASSLALAGVFTGELFF
TRBD2,TRBJ2-1,TRBV14,NA,TGTGCCAGCAGCTACCGTCTAGCGGCCGACGAGGTTGAGCAGTTCTTC,CASSYRLAADEVEQFF
NA,TRBJ2-7,TRBV7-2,many,TGTGCCAGCAGCTCCATAGCGGTTCGAAGCTACGAGCAGTACTTC,CASSSIAVRSYEQYF
NA,TRBJ2-1,TRBV5-5,many,TGTGCCAGCAGCTTGGTGTGGGGCGGGGTCAATGAGCAGTTCTTC,CASSLVWGGVNEQFF
TRBD1,TRBJ2-7,TRBV28,NA,TGTGCCAGCAGTTTAGGCGGGACAGGGACCAACGAGCAGTACTTC,CASSLGGTGTNEQYF
TRBD2,TRBJ2-7,TRBV5-5,few,TGTGCCAGCAGCTTGAACCCTAGCGGGAGGGCGATGTTCTACGAGCAGTACTTC,CASSLNPSGRAMFYEQYF
TRBD2,TRBJ2-1,TRBV3-1,few,TGTGCCAGCAGCCAAGAATATCTAGCGGGAGGTTTTGACAATGAGCAGTTCTTC,CASSQEYLAGGFDNEQFF
TRBD1,TRBJ2-7,TRBV7-8,many,TGTGCCAGCAGCTCCCAGACAGGGTCCTACGAGCAGTACTTC,CASSSQTGSYEQYF
TRBD1,TRBJ2-2,TRBV11-2,NA,TGTGCCTGCAGCTTACAGGGGCAATACACCGGGGAGCTGTTTTTT,CACSLQGQYTGELFF
TRBD2,TRBJ2-1,TRBV7-9,many,TGTGCCAGCAGCTTGCCTTTAGCGGGAGGTCGGGAAGAGTTCTTC,CASSLPLAGGREEFF
NA,TRBJ1-3,TRBV19,NA,TGTGCCAGTAGTATGCGGTGGCCGCTCTCTGGAAACACCATATATTTT,CASSMRWPLSGNTIYF
TRBD1,TRBJ2-7,TRBV7-9,many,TGTGCCAGCAGCTTCGGGACAGCTTACGAGCAGTACTTC,CASSFGTAYEQYF
TRBD2,TRBJ2-7,TRBV5-1,many,TGCGCCAGCCGACTAGCGGGAGAATACGAGCAGTACTTC,CASRLAGEYEQYF
NA,TRBJ2-1,TRBV4-2,few,TGTGCCAGCAGCCATCCCGAGGGCGGTTACAATGAGCAGTTCTTC,CASSHPEGGYNEQFF
NA,TRBJ2-7,TRBV27,many,TGTGCCAGCATGGGAACGAGCCTGGACGAGCAGTACTTC,CASMGTSLDEQYF
TRBD2,TRBJ2-7,TRBV11-2,many,TGTGCCAGCAGCCCGGGGACTAGCGGGATCTACGAGCAGTACTTC,CASSPGTSGIYEQYF
NA,TRBJ2-7,TRBV7-2,NA,TGTGCCAGCAGCCACGGGGGCATCGAGCAGTACTTC,CASSHGGIEQYF
TRBD2,TRBJ2-5,TRBV3-1,many,TGTGCCAGCAGCTTCCGACTAGCGGGGGAAGAGACCCAGTACTTC,CASSFRLAGEETQYF
NA,TRBJ2-3,TRBV27,many,TGTGCCAGCAGTCCCCGCCTCAGCACAGATACGCAGTATTTT,CASSPRLSTDTQYF
TRBD2,TRBJ2-7,TRBV24-1,few,TGTGCCACCAGTGAAAACGGGAGGGGACTCGGCGAGCAGTACTTC,CATSENGRGLGEQYF
TRBD1,TRBJ1-1,TRBV7-2,many,TGTGCCAGCAGCTCGACAGGGCTGGGCACTGAAGCTTTCTTT,CASSSTGLGTEAFF
NA,TRBJ2-1,TRBV27,many,TGTGCCAGCACTGCGTACAGTTCCTACAATGAGCAGTTCTTC,CASTAYSSYNEQFF
TRBD1,TRBJ2-2,TRBV4-1,NA,TGCGCCAGCAGCAGGGACAGTTCGAACACCGGGGAGCTGTTTTTT,CASSRDSSNTGELFF
NA,TRBJ2-2,TRBV7-3,NA,TGTGCCAGCAGCCGCCAAACTAGCGGGGAGCTGTTTTTT,CASSRQTSGELFF
TRBD2,TRBJ2-7,TRBV12-3/TRBV12-4,NA,TGTGCCAGCGGGCTAGCGGGGCCCTACGAGCAGTACTTC,CASGLAGPYEQYF
TRBD2,TRBJ2-2,TRBV2,NA,TGTGCCAGCAGCGATCTCCGGGACTACCCCACCGGGGAGCTGTTTTTT,CASSDLRDYPTGELFF
NA,TRBJ1-5,TRBV4-1,few,TGCGCCAGCAGCCAAGGGTCGAAGCCCCAGCATTTT,CASSQGSKPQHF
TRBD2,TRBJ2-1,TRBV27,many,TGTGCCAGCAGTCCTCTAGCGGGGGCTTGGTGGAATGAGCAGTTCTTC,CASSPLAGAWWNEQFF
NA,TRBJ2-1,TRBV24-1,many,TGTGCCACCAGTATAGGAGGGAGGAACTCCTACAATGAGCAGTTCTTC,CATSIGGRNSYNEQFF
NA,TRBJ2-3,TRBV25-1,few,TGTGCCAGCAGCCATTCCGGGTCATATAGCACAGATACGCAGTATTTT,CASSHSGSYSTDTQYF
TRBD1,TRBJ1-1,TRBV4-3,many,TGCGCCAGCAGCCTAGGGACAGGGCGTTCGAACACTGAAGCTTTCTTT,CASSLGTGRSNTEAFF
NA,TRBJ2-2,TRBV2,many,TGTGCCAGCGAGGACAGTTCGAACACCGGGGAGCTGTTTTTT,CASEDSSNTGELFF
TRBD2,TRBJ2-7,TRBV18,NA,TGTGCCAGCTCACTTAACAGTGGGGGACTAGCGGACTCCTACGAGCAGTACTTC,CASSLNSGGLADSYEQYF
TRBD2,TRBJ2-1,TRBV27,many,TGTGCCAGCACTCCCCGGGGGGGGCGGACCTACAATGAGCAGTTCTTC,CASTPRGGRTYNEQFF
NA,TRBJ2-1,TRBV20-1,many,TGCAGTGCTAGAGAATCGAGCAGCTCCTACAATGAGCAGTTCTTC,CSARESSSSYNEQFF
TRBD1,TRBJ1-5,TRBV20-1,NA,TGCAGTGTCCGACGGGACAGCAATAGCAATCAGCCCCAGCATTTT,CSVRRDSNSNQPQHF
TRBD2,TRBJ2-7,TRBV15,few,TGTGTCACCAGCAGCCCGGGACTAGGCGCCTACGAGCAGTACTTC,CVTSSPGLGAYEQYF
NA,TRBJ2-1,TRBV20-1,many,TGCAGTGCCCTTGTCCAATCCGGACAGTACAATGAGCAGTTCTTC,CSALVQSGQYNEQFF
NA,TRBJ2-7,TRBV7-2,NA,TGTGCCAGCAGCTTAGCGCAGGAGGTGGCATACGAGCAGTACTTC,CASSLAQEVAYEQYF
TRBD2,TRBJ2-5,TRBV11-2,NA,TGTGCCAGCAGCCACCGGACTAGCGTTCGAGAGACCCAGTACTTC,CASSHRTSVRETQYF
NA,TRBJ1-5,TRBV3-1,many,TGTGCCAGCAGCCAAGATCCCAAAAATCAGCCCCAGCATTTT,CASSQDPKNQPQHF
NA,TRBJ1-5,TRBV7-9,NA,TGTGCCAGCAGCCGGACATCGGGCCAGCCCCAGCATTTT,CASSRTSGQPQHF
TRBD1,TRBJ1-4,TRBV11-2,many,TGTGCCAGCAGCTTTGGGGACAGGGACGAAAAACTGTTTTTT,CASSFGDRDEKLFF
TRBD2,TRBJ2-1,TRBV6-1,few,TGTGCCAGCAGTTCGACTAGCGGGATAAAGTACAATGAGCAGTTCTTC,CASSSTSGIKYNEQFF
TRBD2,TRBJ2-3,TRBV12-3/TRBV12-4,many,TGTGCCAGCAGTTTTAGCGGGGCCAGCACAGATACGCAGTATTTT,CASSFSGASTDTQYF
TRBD2,TRBJ2-1,TRBV10-3,once,TGTGCCATCAGGTTTAGCGGGAGGGGGAACAATGAGCAGTTCTTC,CAIRFSGRGNNEQFF
NA,TRBJ1-2,TRBV19,NA,TGTGCCAGTAATATTAGGACCGGACGGACCTACTATGGCTACACCTTC,CASNIRTGRTYYGYTF